These 22 T cell receptor beta chains were all obtained from the same sample, sequenced in a study of blood T cell repertoires in COVID-19. Produced via immunoSEQ multiplex PCR; TCRdb's table is partial and in-frame only. The data contain some 51,000 clones, 75% to 90% of them singletons. What was sequenced was peripheral blood. These receptor sequences come from a man aged 55 to 69 with acute or convalescent COVID-19.

This chain connects TRBV6-5 to TRBJ2-7; tentatively, D is TRBD1 (5 bases). V gave up 7 bases and J gave up 3 bases, with 19 bases separating them. The CDR3 sequence is 15 residues long. Germline V gives CDR1 MNHEY, CDR2 SVGAGI. CDR3 coding DNA: TGTGCCAGCATCGGCCAGGGCAACCCGTTCTACGAGCAGTACTTC. Translating it yields CASIGQGNPFYEQYF.

This clone was observed a few times. The J gene is TRBJ2-3, the V gene TRBV6-1; tentatively, D is TRBD2 (5 bases). V was cut by 3 bases and J by 1 base, with 11 bases left in between. The CDR3 covers 15 residues. Germline CDR1 is MNHNS and CDR2 is SASEGT. As DNA, the CDR3 is TGTGCCAGCAGTGATAGACATAGCGGCACAGATACGCAGTATTTT. Encoded protein: CASSDRHSGTDTQYF.

This chain joins TRBV4-3 and TRBJ1-6; 10 nucleotides agree with TRBD1. V lost 1 base and J lost 8; bases outside the gene matches: 2. Germline loops: CDR1 LGHNA, CDR2 YSLEER. This CDR3 comprises 15 residues. The CDR3 region is CASSQGDRGDSPLHF. DNA for the CDR3: TGCGCCAGCAGCCAAGGGGACAGGGGAGATTCACCCCTCCACTTT.

This sequence joins TRBV9 and TRBJ1-3, with D perhaps TRBD1 (5 bases). This CDR3 contains 15 residues. Trimming shortened V by 3 bases and J by 2 bases, and 12 bases separated the two germline ends. Germline V gene data show CDR1 as SGDLS and CDR2 as YYNGEE. The CDR3 nucleotides are TGTGCCAGCAGCGATCGGACACTCCCTGGAAACACCATATATTTT. Amino acid sequence: CASSDRTLPGNTIYF.

The chain recombines TRBV15 with TRBJ2-1; 8 bases agree with TRBD1. The V and J ends lost 6 bases and 6 bases, in that order; junction bases with no gene match: 10. The CDR3 is 15 residues long. Germline-derived CDR1 and CDR2 are LNHNV and YYDKDF (reference sequence). CDR3 sequence reads: CATSNDRGRINEQFF. DNA of the CDR3: TGTGCCACCAGTAACGACAGGGGCCGGATCAATGAGCAGTTCTTC.

CDR3 DNA: TGTGCCAGCAGCTGGGGAGCGGGATGGACCTACGAGCAGTACTTC. This gives the protein CASSWGAGWTYEQYF. This chain uses TRBV5-4 with TRBJ2-7; TRBD2 aligns across 7 bases. This CDR3 region has 15 residues. V was pared by 3 bases and J by 2 bases, with 8 bases of the junction left unmatched. Germline V gene lookup returns CDR1 SGHNT and CDR2 YYREEE (reference sequence). The whole variable domain, remainder taken from reference TRBV5-4 and TRBJ2-7, is ETGVTQSPTHLIKTRGQQVTLRCSSQSGHNTVSWYQQALGQGPQFIFQYYREEENGRGNFPPRFSGLQFPNYSSELNVNALELDDSALYLCASSWGAGWTYEQYFGPGTRLTVT.

The chain uses TRBV15 and TRBJ2-5; D not certain. Trimming cost V 3 bases and J 2 bases, with 7 bases left between them. Per germline, CDR1 LNHNV and CDR2 YYDKDF (reference sequence). This CDR3 has 13 amino acids. The CDR3 DNA follows: TGTGCCACCAGCAGTTTGGAGCAAGAGACCCAGTACTTC. Translating gives CATSSLEQETQYF.

J is TRBJ2-7 and V is TRBV4-2; possibly TRBD2 for D (5 bases). Germline-derived CDR1 and CDR2 are LGHNA and YNFKEQ. Trimming shortened V by 0 bases and J by 3 bases, and 15 bases separated the two germline ends. This CDR3 comprises 16 residues. This CDR3 is CASSQEEKRPDYEQYF. The CDR3 nucleotides are TGTGCCAGCAGCCAAGAGGAGAAGCGGCCGGACTACGAGCAGTACTTC.

This clone was counted once. The J gene is TRBJ2-1, the V gene TRBV13, with 9 bases fitting TRBD1. J was trimmed by 1 base and V by 5 bases; bases with no gene match: 6. This CDR3 is built from 16 residues. CDR1 and CDR2 (germline): PRHDT, FYEKMQ (reference sequence). The CDR3: CASSRGQGWSYNEQFF. Written as DNA, the CDR3 is TGTGCCAGCAGCCGGGGACAGGGTTGGTCCTACAATGAGCAGTTCTTC.

This clone showed up just once. The chain joins TRBV6-5 to TRBJ1-5; the D is unclear. The CDR3 length is 14 residues. Germline V lookup: CDR1 MNHEY, CDR2 SVGAGI. V lost 0 bases and J 5 bases, leaving 8 bases between the germline ends. DNA for the CDR3: TGTGCCAGCAGTTACTCCCGGTTGGATCAGCCCCAGCATTTT. Translation gives CASSYSRLDQPQHF.

This chain connects TRBV11-1 to TRBJ1-2; weak D call: TRBD1 (5 bases). CDR3 length: 15 residues. V lost 5 bases and J 4 bases, leaving 17 bases between the germline ends. CDR1 and CDR2 from the germline V gene are SGHAT and FQDESV (reference sequence). CDR3 sequence reads: CASSPAGGSLYGYTF. The CDR3 nucleotides read TGTGCCAGCAGCCCCGCGGGGGGGTCCCTCTATGGCTACACCTTC. The full variable domain, with the rest looked up from reference TRBV11-1 and TRBJ1-2, is EAEVAQSPRYKITEKSQAVAFWCDPISGHATLYWYRQILGQGPELLVQFQDESVVDDSQLPKDRFSAERLKGVDSTLKIQPAELGDSAMYLCASSPAGGSLYGYTFGSGTRLTVV.

The DNA of the CDR3 is TGTGCCAGCAGCTTCGCCACCGGGACACGGACACACCCCCCTGAGCAGTTCTTC. It codes for CASSFATGTRTHPPEQFF. This rearrangement joins TRBV7-6 to TRBJ2-1, with D possibly matching TRBD1 (6 bases). The CDR3 covers 18 residues. With 3 bases removed from V and 9 bases from J, the gap between germline ends came to 27 bases. CDR1 SGHVS and CDR2 FNYEAQ come from the germline V gene.

V usage is TRBV5-1 and J usage is TRBJ2-5; 7 bases match TRBD2. The CDR3 length is 13 residues. Germline CDR1 is SGHRS and CDR2 is YFSETQ. The trim removed 1 base at V and 5 bases at J, leaving 2 bases unmatched. Here the CDR3 reads CASSLSGIETQYF. The CDR3 DNA reads as TGCGCCAGCAGCTTGAGCGGGATTGAGACCCAGTACTTC.

This clone appeared a single time. V and J are TRBV7-2 and TRBJ1-2; D gene ambiguous. The V and J ends lost 4 bases and 4 bases respectively, with 13 bases between them. Germline loops: CDR1 SGHTA, CDR2 FQGNSA. This CDR3 comprises 14 residues. The CDR3 DNA reads as TGTGCCAGCAGCTCCCAAGGCACAGTCTATGGCTACACCTTC. Its translation is CASSSQGTVYGYTF.

The J gene is TRBJ2-5, the V gene TRBV28; a weak D match, TRBD2 (7 bases). V was clipped by 8 bases and J by 2 bases, with 15 bases between them. The germline CDR1 and CDR2 sequences are MDHEN and SYDVKM. The CDR3 runs 14 residues. CDR3 loop: CASDQAGTQETQYF. CDR3 bases: TGTGCCAGCGACCAAGCGGGGACACAAGAGACCCAGTACTTC.

This chain joins TRBV7-6 and TRBJ2-2; 8 bases align to TRBD1. CDR1 is SGHVS and CDR2 is FNYEAQ in the germline V gene. V was clipped by 2 bases and J by 6 bases; unmatched bases: 5. This CDR3 contains 15 residues. The CDR3 coding sequence is TGTGCCAGCAGCTTAAGGACAGGGTTCGCCGGGGAGCTGTTTTTT. Translating it yields CASSLRTGFAGELFF.

This clone was found a few times. The V call is TRBV4-2, the J call TRBJ1-3, with D uncertain. Germline CDR1 is LGHNA and CDR2 is YNFKEQ. CDR3 size: 16 residues. Trimming took 5 bases from V and 0 from J, leaving 14 bases between them. The CDR3 spells CASSADWATSGNTIYF. In DNA, the CDR3 is TGTGCCAGCAGCGCAGATTGGGCCACCTCTGGAAACACCATATATTTT.

V is TRBV4-3 and J is TRBJ2-7, with D maybe TRBD1 (5 bases). V dropped 1 base and J dropped 3 bases, with 13 bases sitting between them. Germline values: CDR1 LGHNA, CDR2 YSLEER. This CDR3 has 15 residues. CDR3 region: CASSQVPGNLYEQYF. CDR3 in DNA: TGCGCCAGCAGCCAAGTGCCAGGGAACCTCTACGAGCAGTACTTC.

V gene TRBV5-1 combines with J gene TRBJ2-2; 7 bases are a match to TRBD1. V was pared by 3 bases and J by 7 bases, with 9 bases of the junction left unmatched. The CDR3 is made up of 15 amino acids. CDR1 and CDR2 from the germline V gene are SGHRS and YFSETQ. Here the CDR3 DNA reads TGCGCCAGCAGCTGGACATCGGGACAGAACGGGGAGCTGTTTTTT. The encoded protein is CASSWTSGQNGELFF.

The V and J genes are TRBV3-1 (or the pseudogene TRBV3-2) and TRBJ1-1; D ambiguous. Germline CDR1 LGHDT, CDR2 YNNKEL (reference sequence). The CDR3 spans 12 residues. V lost 0 bases and J lost 11, with 10 bases in between. The CDR3 loop reads CASSQETGSAFF. The DNA for the CDR3 is TGTGCCAGCAGCCAAGAGACTGGAAGTGCTTTCTTT.

The chain recombines TRBV5-4 with TRBJ1-2; D not certain. CDR1 and CDR2 from the germline V gene are SGHNT and YYREEE (reference sequence). The CDR3 spans 15 residues. Trimming removed 0 bases from V and 3 bases from J, with 12 bases in between. The CDR3 sequence: CASSLAGERYYGYTF. CDR3 nucleotide sequence: TGTGCCAGCAGCTTGGCTGGGGAGAGGTACTATGGCTACACCTTC.

The chain joins TRBV7-2 to TRBJ2-7; maybe TRBD2 (5 bases). Trimming left V 0 bases short and J 12 bases short, with 12 bases between. The CDR3 extends over 12 amino acids. Germline V lookup: CDR1 SGHTA, CDR2 FQGNSA. The CDR3 nucleotides are TGTGCCAGCAGCTTAGCCTCGGGGTTGTGGTACTTC. It yields the protein CASSLASGLWYF.